This is a list of T cell receptor beta chains from one sample in a study of T cells in tuberculosis. TCRdb's table, derived via immunoSEQ multiplex PCR, lists solely in-frame clones and lacks some. Of some 40,000 clones listed, approximately 95% are singletons. The sequenced sample consisted of PBMCs. Receptors originate from a donor aged 10-30 years with latent tuberculosis or without tuberculosis infection. Each CDR3 is given with its conserved first and last residue. D genes are given only for firm matches. Size is stated for part of the rows, as once, few or many counts, or as a class when the clone is expanded.

TGTGCCAGCAGCTTAGGATCGCTAGCGGGCTCCTACAATGAGCAGTTCTTC	CASSLGSLAGSYNEQFF	TRBV7-9	TRBJ2-1	TRBD2	.
TGTGCCAGCAGTTTTAGACAGGGTTTGAACACTGAAGCTTTCTTT	CASSFRQGLNTEAFF	TRBV27	TRBJ1-1	TRBD1	.
TGTGCCAGCAGTGCGCCCGGCAAGGGGGATACGCAGTATTTT	CASSAPGKGDTQYF	TRBV25-1	TRBJ2-3	.	.
TGTGCCAGCAGTGAAATAGGGACACTAAACGAAGCTTTCTTT	CASSEIGTLNEAFF	TRBV2	TRBJ1-1	.	.
TGTGCCAGCAGTTCAGGAAGGAATGGCCTTTTT	CASSSGRNGLF	TRBV28	TRBJ1-4	.	.
TGTGCCAGCTCACCACCCACAGAGTCCCCGGTCCTCTATGGCTACACCTTC	CASSPPTESPVLYGYTF	TRBV18	TRBJ1-2	.	once
TGTGCCAGCAGCTTAGCGGAGGGGTCGGAGACCCAGTACTTC	CASSLAEGSETQYF	TRBV7-9	TRBJ2-5	.	.
TGTGCCAGCAGCTTTTTTTCCCAGGTCTACAATGAGCAGTTCTTC	CASSFFSQVYNEQFF	TRBV5-4	TRBJ2-1	.	few
TGTGCCTGGAGGCCGGACAGAAACGAGCAGTACTTC	CAWRPDRNEQYF	TRBV30	TRBJ2-7	.	.
TGCGCCAGCAGCCAGGGACCGATGGGACTTCCTAGCACAGATACGCAGTATTTT	CASSQGPMGLPSTDTQYF	TRBV4-1	TRBJ2-3	.	.
TGTGCCAGCAGCCAACTTCGGGGGATGTTTGAAGCTTTCTTT	CASSQLRGMFEAFF	TRBV11-2	TRBJ1-1	.	.
TGTGCCAGCTCACCACTACCCCCGGGACAGGGCACCGGGGAGCTGTTTTTT	CASSPLPPGQGTGELFF	TRBV18	TRBJ2-2	TRBD1	.
TGCGCCAGCAGCCAGCCCGGGACAGGCTCTGGAAACACCATATATTTT	CASSQPGTGSGNTIYF	TRBV4-1	TRBJ1-3	TRBD1	.
TGCGCCAGCAGCCTGGGACAAAGAATATATGGCTACACCTTC	CASSLGQRIYGYTF	TRBV5-1	TRBJ1-2	.	.
TGTGCCTGGAGCAAGGGGATCGGTCAGCCCCAGCATTTT	CAWSKGIGQPQHF	TRBV30	TRBJ1-5	.	.
TGCAGCGCCGTAAGGGACAGAAACTTCAATGAGCAGTTCTTC	CSAVRDRNFNEQFF	TRBV29-1	TRBJ2-1	TRBD1	.
TGTGCCAGCAGTCTCTACAATGAGCAGTTCTTC	CASSLYNEQFF	TRBV6-1	TRBJ2-1	.	.